The rows below give T cell receptor beta chains drawn from one sample of a study of blood T cell repertoires in COVID-19. Assay: immunoSEQ multiplex PCR; the TCRdb copy retains only in-frame clones and omits some. This sample has about 300,000 clones, with roughly 86% found just once. The sample taken for sequencing was peripheral blood. The receptors here all came from a man aged 18 to 30 with active or convalescent COVID-19. Each CDR3 is given with its conserved first and last residue. Each record gives: clone size, J gene, D gene, V gene, CDR3 length, CDR3 protein, CDR3 DNA. A D gene is named only where the DNA matches it firmly. Clone size is shown for a subset of rows, as once, few, many or a class of expanded clone.

abundance: NA
j_gene: TRBJ2-7
d_gene: TRBD1
v_gene: TRBV6-5
len: 16
CDR3aa: CASSYDGTGSFYEQYF
CDR3nt: TGTGCCAGCAGTTACGACGGGACAGGGTCTTTCTACGAGCAGTACTTC

abundance: NA
j_gene: TRBJ2-7
d_gene: TRBD2
v_gene: TRBV3-1/TRBV3-2
len: 15
CDR3aa: CASSLWGGIYYEQYF
CDR3nt: TGTGCCAGCAGCTTGTGGGGGGGGATTTACTACGAGCAGTACTTC

abundance: NA
j_gene: TRBJ2-4
d_gene: TRBD1
v_gene: TRBV18
len: 14
CDR3aa: CASSPGQGAGIQYF
CDR3nt: TGTGCCAGCTCACCGGGACAGGGGGCGGGCATTCAGTACTTC

abundance: once
j_gene: TRBJ2-3
d_gene: NA
v_gene: TRBV4-1
len: 13
CDR3aa: CASSQVSAETQYF
CDR3nt: TGCGCCAGCAGCCAAGTCAGCGCAGAGACGCAGTATTTT

abundance: NA
j_gene: TRBJ1-6
d_gene: NA
v_gene: TRBV9
len: 16
CDR3aa: CASSVGQGSYNSPLHF
CDR3nt: TGTGCCAGCAGCGTAGGTCAGGGCTCCTATAATTCACCCCTCCACTTT

abundance: NA
j_gene: TRBJ2-7
d_gene: NA
v_gene: TRBV18
len: 13
CDR3aa: CASSERQAYEQYF
CDR3nt: TGTGCCAGCTCAGAGAGACAGGCCTACGAGCAGTACTTC

abundance: NA
j_gene: TRBJ2-7
d_gene: TRBD2
v_gene: TRBV7-8
len: 14
CDR3aa: CASSGRTSGNEQYF
CDR3nt: TGTGCCAGCAGCGGCCGGACTAGCGGCAACGAGCAGTACTTC

abundance: NA
j_gene: TRBJ2-1
d_gene: TRBD2
v_gene: TRBV3-1/TRBV3-2
len: 11
CDR3aa: CASSSGGAVFF
CDR3nt: TGTGCCAGCAGCTCGGGGGGGGCCGTGTTCTTC

abundance: NA
j_gene: TRBJ1-3
d_gene: NA
v_gene: TRBV3-1/TRBV3-2
len: 14
CDR3aa: CASSLPRSGNTIYF
CDR3nt: TGTGCCAGCAGCCTCCCCCGGTCAGGAAACACCATATATTTT

abundance: few
j_gene: TRBJ1-4
d_gene: TRBD1
v_gene: TRBV9
len: 16
CDR3aa: CASSVAGGSSNEKLFF
CDR3nt: TGTGCCAGCAGCGTAGCAGGGGGTTCTTCTAATGAAAAACTGTTTTTT

abundance: NA
j_gene: TRBJ1-2
d_gene: NA
v_gene: TRBV10-3
len: 14
CDR3aa: CAITSGVANYGYTF
CDR3nt: TGTGCCATCACCTCCGGGGTAGCTAACTATGGCTACACCTTC

abundance: NA
j_gene: TRBJ1-5
d_gene: NA
v_gene: TRBV5-6
len: 14
CDR3aa: CASSLAGSNQPQHF
CDR3nt: TGTGCCAGCAGCTTGGCAGGGAGCAATCAGCCCCAGCATTTT

abundance: NA
j_gene: TRBJ1-2
d_gene: TRBD1
v_gene: TRBV29-1
len: 17
CDR3aa: CSVEPYRDRGLGYGYTF
CDR3nt: TGCAGCGTCGAACCCTATAGGGACAGGGGCCTAGGTTATGGCTACACCTTC

abundance: NA
j_gene: TRBJ2-7
d_gene: TRBD1
v_gene: TRBV6-5
len: 13
CDR3aa: CASSYYRGYEQYF
CDR3nt: TGTGCCAGCAGTTACTACAGGGGCTACGAGCAGTACTTC

abundance: NA
j_gene: TRBJ2-7
d_gene: NA
v_gene: TRBV7-9
len: 14
CDR3aa: CASSTWDISYEQYF
CDR3nt: TGTGCCAGCAGCACCTGGGACATCTCCTACGAGCAGTACTTC

abundance: NA
j_gene: TRBJ1-3
d_gene: NA
v_gene: TRBV7-2
len: 16
CDR3aa: CASSLDLGGNGNTIYF
CDR3nt: TGTGCCAGCAGCTTAGATTTAGGAGGGAATGGAAACACCATATATTTT

abundance: NA
j_gene: TRBJ1-5
d_gene: NA
v_gene: TRBV4-1
len: 15
CDR3aa: CASSRRTDNNQPQHF
CDR3nt: TGCGCCAGCAGCCGACGGACAGATAACAATCAGCCCCAGCATTTT

abundance: NA
j_gene: TRBJ1-2
d_gene: NA
v_gene: TRBV5-1
len: 13
CDR3aa: CASSPFQNYGYTF
CDR3nt: TGCGCCAGCAGCCCCTTTCAGAACTATGGCTACACCTTC

abundance: NA
j_gene: TRBJ1-6
d_gene: NA
v_gene: TRBV9
len: 15
CDR3aa: CASSVSAGAHPPLHF
CDR3nt: TGTGCCAGCAGCGTATCAGCAGGGGCGCATCCACCCCTCCACTTT

abundance: NA
j_gene: TRBJ2-3
d_gene: NA
v_gene: TRBV7-9
len: 16
CDR3aa: CASSPATAYITDTQYF
CDR3nt: TGTGCCAGCAGCCCTGCGACAGCCTATATCACAGATACGCAGTATTTT

abundance: NA
j_gene: TRBJ2-1
d_gene: TRBD2
v_gene: TRBV24-1
len: 16
CDR3aa: CATSDSLAGGLNEQFF
CDR3nt: TGTGCCACCAGTGACTCACTAGCGGGGGGGCTTAATGAGCAGTTCTTC

abundance: NA
j_gene: TRBJ1-5
d_gene: TRBD1
v_gene: TRBV5-6
len: 15
CDR3aa: CASSFGTDANQPQHF
CDR3nt: TGTGCCAGCAGCTTCGGGACAGACGCCAATCAGCCCCAGCATTTT

abundance: NA
j_gene: TRBJ2-7
d_gene: NA
v_gene: TRBV19
len: 14
CDR3aa: CASSVRDKSYEQYF
CDR3nt: TGTGCCAGTAGTGTTAGGGACAAATCCTACGAGCAGTACTTC

abundance: NA
j_gene: TRBJ2-1
d_gene: NA
v_gene: TRBV4-1
len: 15
CDR3aa: CASSQDPGRYNEQFF
CDR3nt: TGCGCCAGCAGCCAAGACCCAGGCAGGTACAATGAGCAGTTCTTC

abundance: NA
j_gene: TRBJ2-3
d_gene: NA
v_gene: TRBV15
len: 13
CDR3aa: CATSTYSTDTQYF
CDR3nt: TGTGCCACCAGCACCTACAGCACAGATACGCAGTATTTT

abundance: NA
j_gene: TRBJ2-3
d_gene: TRBD1
v_gene: TRBV7-3
len: 18
CDR3aa: CASSPSPLDRVGTDTQYF
CDR3nt: TGTGCCAGCAGTCCCTCCCCTCTTGACAGGGTCGGCACAGATACGCAGTATTTT

abundance: NA
j_gene: TRBJ1-5
d_gene: NA
v_gene: TRBV6-5
len: 14
CDR3aa: CASSYGGFNQPQHF
CDR3nt: TGTGCCAGCAGTTACGGAGGGTTCAATCAGCCCCAGCATTTT

abundance: NA
j_gene: TRBJ1-4
d_gene: NA
v_gene: TRBV29-1
len: 14
CDR3aa: CSARRGTPYEKLFF
CDR3nt: TGCAGCGCCCGCCGCGGGACCCCGTATGAAAAACTGTTTTTT

abundance: NA
j_gene: TRBJ2-1
d_gene: TRBD2
v_gene: TRBV27
len: 15
CDR3aa: CASSLRTSRDNEQFF
CDR3nt: TGTGCCAGCAGTTTAAGGACTAGCAGGGACAATGAGCAGTTCTTC

abundance: NA
j_gene: TRBJ1-1
d_gene: NA
v_gene: TRBV19
len: 10
CDR3aa: CASSRGEAFF
CDR3nt: TGTGCCAGTAGCCGCGGTGAAGCTTTCTTT

abundance: NA
j_gene: TRBJ1-2
d_gene: TRBD1
v_gene: TRBV7-8
len: 17
CDR3aa: CASSTPGQGAFSYGYTF
CDR3nt: TGTGCCAGCAGCACCCCGGGACAGGGGGCGTTTAGCTATGGCTACACCTTC

abundance: NA
j_gene: TRBJ2-7
d_gene: TRBD1
v_gene: TRBV14
len: 15
CDR3aa: CASSQQGQGAQQQYF
CDR3nt: TGTGCCAGCAGCCAACAAGGACAGGGGGCCCAGCAGCAGTACTTC

abundance: NA
j_gene: TRBJ2-5
d_gene: TRBD1
v_gene: TRBV3-1/TRBV3-2
len: 17
CDR3aa: CASSPPTLGQGVETQYF
CDR3nt: TGTGCCAGCAGCCCTCCCACATTGGGACAGGGCGTCGAGACCCAGTACTTC

abundance: few
j_gene: TRBJ1-1
d_gene: NA
v_gene: TRBV20-1
len: 11
CDR3aa: CSARFSTEAFF
CDR3nt: TGCAGTGCTAGATTTAGCACTGAAGCTTTCTTT

abundance: NA
j_gene: TRBJ1-1
d_gene: NA
v_gene: TRBV7-6
len: 13
CDR3aa: CASSLGRLTEAFF
CDR3nt: TGTGCCAGCAGCTTAGGGCGGCTCACTGAAGCTTTCTTT

abundance: NA
j_gene: TRBJ1-1
d_gene: TRBD1
v_gene: TRBV19
len: 17
CDR3aa: CASSIVSRTGRSTEAFF
CDR3nt: TGTGCCAGTAGTATAGTTTCGCGGACAGGTAGGAGCACTGAAGCTTTCTTT

abundance: NA
j_gene: TRBJ2-5
d_gene: TRBD2
v_gene: TRBV6-6
len: 16
CDR3aa: CASSLTSGGAEETQYF
CDR3nt: TGTGCCAGCAGCCTGACTAGCGGGGGGGCCGAGGAGACCCAGTACTTC

abundance: NA
j_gene: TRBJ1-4
d_gene: TRBD1
v_gene: TRBV2
len: 15
CDR3aa: CASSDTDRGLEKLFF
CDR3nt: TGTGCCAGCAGTGATACAGACAGGGGGCTCGAAAAACTGTTTTTT

abundance: NA
j_gene: TRBJ1-5
d_gene: NA
v_gene: TRBV7-2
len: 18
CDR3aa: CASSLFSADSRLNQPQHF
CDR3nt: TGTGCCAGCAGCTTATTTTCCGCAGACAGCCGGCTCAATCAGCCCCAGCATTTT

abundance: NA
j_gene: TRBJ2-1
d_gene: TRBD2
v_gene: TRBV12-5
len: 15
CDR3aa: CASGFSGGSYNEQFF
CDR3nt: TGTGCTAGTGGTTTTTCGGGGGGGAGCTACAATGAGCAGTTCTTC

abundance: NA
j_gene: TRBJ1-2
d_gene: NA
v_gene: TRBV20-1
len: 12
CDR3aa: CSASNANYGYTF
CDR3nt: TGCAGTGCTAGTAATGCGAATTATGGCTACACCTTC

abundance: NA
j_gene: TRBJ2-1
d_gene: NA
v_gene: TRBV10-3
len: 16
CDR3aa: CAISDSGVKSYNEQFF
CDR3nt: TGTGCCATCAGTGATTCAGGGGTGAAATCCTACAATGAGCAGTTCTTC

abundance: NA
j_gene: TRBJ2-5
d_gene: TRBD2
v_gene: TRBV3-1/TRBV3-2
len: 15
CDR3aa: CASSQEEGRGETQYF
CDR3nt: TGTGCCAGCAGCCAAGAGGAGGGGCGGGGGGAGACCCAGTACTTC

abundance: NA
j_gene: TRBJ1-2
d_gene: NA
v_gene: TRBV5-3
len: 15
CDR3aa: CARSTLRTGTSGYTF
CDR3nt: TGTGCCAGAAGCACCCTCAGAACAGGAACGTCGGGCTACACCTTC

abundance: few
j_gene: TRBJ2-1
d_gene: TRBD1
v_gene: TRBV4-3
len: 16
CDR3aa: CASSRGALGQGNEQFF
CDR3nt: TGCGCCAGCAGCCGGGGGGCCTTAGGACAGGGGAATGAGCAGTTCTTC

abundance: NA
j_gene: TRBJ1-2
d_gene: NA
v_gene: TRBV7-8
len: 17
CDR3aa: CASSSLEGTYYDYGYTF
CDR3nt: TGTGCCAGCAGTTCCCTTGAGGGCACATATTACGACTATGGCTACACCTTC